The clone carrying this T cell receptor beta chain showed up just once. This sample is part of a study of blood T cell repertoires in COVID-19. About the study: Both acute and convalescent COVID-19 samples were obtained from the United States, Italy and Spain. PBMCs, B-cell-depleted T cells, or T cells provided the cDNA or gDNA that made up the material.

V lost 3 bases, J lost 7 bases, and 19 bases lay in between. This CDR3 has 15 residues. Germline-derived CDR1 and CDR2 are LNHDA and SQIVND (reference sequence). As processed by the authors: Quantification of nucleated cells was approximated via reference gene primer amplification. Clones were read by immunoSEQ multiplex PCR, and TCRdb kept only the in-frame ones, dropping some. V, J and clone size were drawn from that table, and D and trimming were deduced from the DNA. The sample carries about 60,000 clones, about 90% recorded once. The J gene is TRBJ2-7, the V gene TRBV19; a possible D gene is TRBD2 (5 bases). The receptor was isolated from a man aged 55-75 years with acute or convalescent COVID-19. Material: peripheral blood. This CDR3 is CASSILPRTSGEQYF. CDR3 DNA sequence: TGTGCCAGTAGTATTCTGCCAAGGACTTCTGGGGAGCAGTACTTC.